This T cell receptor beta chain came from a study of T-cell reconstitution after alpha-beta-depleted transplantation in children. V trimming: 5 bases; J trimming: 5 bases; junction bases outside the gene matches: 11. The length of the CDR3 is 16 residues. The germline V gene has CDR1 SEHNR and CDR2 FQNEAQ (reference sequence). Unique molecular identifiers were built into the TCRbeta library. MiXCR, applied by TCRdb to the PCR reads, yields one record per CDR3 protein. The sample includes a few hundred thousand distinct CDR3 sequences, 10% to 13% seen only once; the top ten take 2.4%. The input for sequencing was PBMCs from the stem cell graft donor, taken from the stem cell graft. The chain combines TRBV7-9 with TRBJ2-2; TRBD1 matches at 7 bases. This sequence was found in a human donor who donated a stem cell graft to a child with acute lymphoblastic leukemia. CDR3 loop: CASSHDRDVVTGELFF. CDR3 sequence (DNA): TGTGCCAGCAGCCACGACAGGGACGTGGTTACCGGGGAGCTGTTTTTT.